These T cell receptor beta chains were read from a single sample in a study of patients and donors after allogeneic stem cell transplantation. TCRdb processed the RT-PCR reads anew with MiXCR; each CDR3 protein has one entry. Here the sample spans more than 850,000 distinct CDR3 sequences, roughly 17% being singletons. Sequencing used blood, either unsorted or a sorted T cell fraction (not recorded which). Source of these receptors: a human donor who was either an allogeneic HSCT recipient or a stem cell or donor lymphocyte infusion donor (not recorded which). It is not recorded whose cells these are; they may come from a transplant donor. CDR3s include the opening cysteine and the closing phenylalanine or tryptophan. D genes are given only for firm matches. Not every row has a clone size; where given, it reads once, few, many or a size class.

size	V	J	D	DNA	CDR3
few	TRBV6-2/TRBV6-3	TRBJ1-2	.	TGTGCCAGCAGTTACTCGTCTGGCGGGATCTATGGCTACACCTTC	CASSYSSGGIYGYTF
many	TRBV20-1	TRBJ1-6	.	TGCAGTGCTCCCCCCCCGGATAATTCACCCCTCCACTTT	CSAPPPDNSPLHF
few	TRBV5-1	TRBJ1-1	.	TGCGCCAGCAGCTTGGTGTCAGAAAACACTGAAGCTTTCTTT	CASSLVSENTEAFF
.	TRBV27	TRBJ2-1	.	TGTGCCAGCAGTACTCAGGGTTACAATGAGCAGTTCTTC	CASSTQGYNEQFF
few	TRBV14	TRBJ2-3	.	TGTGCCAGCAGCCAAGATTACGGGGCAGATACGCAGTATTTT	CASSQDYGADTQYF
.	TRBV15	TRBJ2-5	.	TGTGCCACCAGCAGACGGCGGCGCTTGGAGACCCAGTACTTC	CATSRRRRLETQYF
.	TRBV6-1	TRBJ2-2	TRBD2	TGTGCCAGCAGGCCAAGCTTAGCGGGGGAAACCGGGGAGCTGTTTTTT	CASRPSLAGETGELFF
few	TRBV20-1	TRBJ1-5	.	TGCAGTGCTAGAGTCACAGGGAGTGGCAATCAGCCCCAGCATTTT	CSARVTGSGNQPQHF
.	TRBV7-2	TRBJ2-3	.	TGTGCCAGCACCTCCCGCGGGGGCCCGACAGATACGCAGTATTTT	CASTSRGGPTDTQYF
few	TRBV11-2	TRBJ2-7	.	TGTGCCAGCAGTCACGTGACGGGACTCCGCTACGAGCAGTACTTC	CASSHVTGLRYEQYF
many	TRBV20-1	TRBJ2-2	.	TGCAGTGCTAGAGATGAGTTTGGGGTCGGGGAGCTGTTTTTT	CSARDEFGVGELFF
.	TRBV5-6	TRBJ2-7	TRBD2	TGTGCCAGCAGCGACATCAGCGGGAGAGTTTCCGAGCAGTACTTC	CASSDISGRVSEQYF
few	TRBV6-5	TRBJ2-7	TRBD1	TGTGCCAGCAGTTCCGGGACAGTCCTCTACGAGCAGTACTTC	CASSSGTVLYEQYF
once	TRBV2	TRBJ1-1	.	TGTGCCAGCAGCGCTAAGGGAAGGACTGAAGCTTTCTTT	CASSAKGRTEAFF
few	TRBV7-8	TRBJ1-5	TRBD1	TGTGCCAGCAGCTTAGCGCTCGGACAGGGGGAAGGGCCCCAGCATTTT	CASSLALGQGEGPQHF
.	TRBV7-9	TRBJ1-6	TRBD1	TGTGCCAGCAGCCCAGAGGGACAGTGGAGGAATTCACCCCTCCACTTT	CASSPEGQWRNSPLHF
.	TRBV4-2	TRBJ2-7	.	TGTGCCAGCAGCCAAGATCTTCACGGGGTTCGCGGTGTGCAGTACTTC	CASSQDLHGVRGVQYF
.	TRBV11-2	TRBJ2-4	.	TGTGCCAGCAGCCTAGACAGTTTAAACATTCAGTACTTC	CASSLDSLNIQYF
few	TRBV20-1	TRBJ1-1	.	TGCAGTGCTAGAGGAAACGTCGGGGGAAATACTGAAGCTTTCTTT	CSARGNVGGNTEAFF